This T cell receptor (beta chain) comes out of a study of PD-1 blockade in classical Hodgkin lymphoma. Study results and limitations: The study found that TCR diversity rose significantly by C4D1 in CD4+ but not CD8+ cells. Compared with healthy donors, newly diagnosed patients reportedly showed lower baseline TCR diversity.

As to this clone: Its antigen is still unknown.

Time point given: cycle 4 day 1 (C4D1), after around six weeks of nivolumab. Relapse was seen in all patients after autologous stem cell transplantation, and brentuximab vedotin exposure was variable. Complete response, partial response or progressive disease constituted the best response categories observed. The table came from immunoSEQ multiplex PCR; TCRdb's copy has only in-frame clones and leaves some out. The sample holds over 85,000 clones, about nine tenths seen once. Germline CDR1 reads MGHRA; CDR2 reads YSYEKL. The CDR3 is 15 residues long. Trimming shortened V by 4 bases and J by 5 bases, and 17 bases separated the two germline ends.

The sequence was collected from a human donor with classical Hodgkin lymphoma. The source was peripheral blood mononuclear cells (PBMCs), collected before the fourth cycle of nivolumab. This sequence joins TRBV4-1 and TRBJ1-2; D is undetermined. As DNA, the CDR3 is TGCGCCAGCAGCCTATCGGGTCTCCAAATTTATGGCTACACCTTC. Its protein product is CASSLSGLQIYGYTF.